The T cell receptor beta chain under discussion was sequenced for a study of CD8 T cells in ankylosing spondylitis. TCRdb redid the calling of the 5' RACE reads with MiXCR, one entry per CDR3 protein. The top ten hold more than 40% of the sample, which has a few hundred thousand distinct CDR3 sequences, around 19% seen once. Whole-study findings and limits: There was reportedly significant enrichment of clones that were disease-linked in matched ankylosing spondylitis synovial fluid. Disease-linked clones proved CD8+ and comparatively uncommon in peripheral blood. Characteristic, it appeared, of ankylosing spondylitis blood was a TCR beta motif of about eight highly homologous variants. In synovial fluid and blood from reactive arthritis, some motif variants were previously reported.

Concerning this clonotype: Its antigen remains unidentified.

The source is a male donor with ankylosing spondylitis. The sequenced sample was blood, either unsorted or a sorted T cell fraction (not recorded which).

This CDR3 is CASSQDSTAFYGYTF. CDR3 nucleotide sequence: TGTGCCAGCAGCCAAGATAGCACAGCCTTCTATGGCTACACCTTC. V and J are TRBV14 and TRBJ1-2; D gene ambiguous. Germline V gene lookup returns CDR1 SGHDN and CDR2 FVKESK. This CDR3 has 15 residues. Between the trimmed V and J ends, which lost 0 bases and 4 bases, there was a span of 12 bases.